This T cell receptor beta chain was identified in a study of cytotoxic CD8 clonotypes in ibrutinib-treated CLL. Notes on the study in general: Baseline clonality was higher than in age-matched healthy donors and moved in step with circulating CD8+ T-cell counts.

Details on this clone: Its antigen remains unknown.

Germline CDR1 SGHRS, CDR2 YFSETQ. Trimming at V came to 5 bases and at J to 2 bases, leaving 1 base not matched to a gene. The CDR3 totals 12 residues. Produced via immunoSEQ multiplex PCR; TCRdb's table is partial and in-frame only. The sample records some 200,000 clones, around three quarters being singletons. The J gene is TRBJ2-7, the V gene TRBV5-1, with 7 bases identical to TRBD1. This sequence was found in a human donor with chronic lymphocytic leukemia. The specimen was PBMCs, collected after 24 months of ibrutinib treatment. The CDR3 region is CASSTGAYEQYF. CDR3 nucleotide sequence: TGCGCCAGCAGTACAGGGGCCTACGAGCAGTACTTC.